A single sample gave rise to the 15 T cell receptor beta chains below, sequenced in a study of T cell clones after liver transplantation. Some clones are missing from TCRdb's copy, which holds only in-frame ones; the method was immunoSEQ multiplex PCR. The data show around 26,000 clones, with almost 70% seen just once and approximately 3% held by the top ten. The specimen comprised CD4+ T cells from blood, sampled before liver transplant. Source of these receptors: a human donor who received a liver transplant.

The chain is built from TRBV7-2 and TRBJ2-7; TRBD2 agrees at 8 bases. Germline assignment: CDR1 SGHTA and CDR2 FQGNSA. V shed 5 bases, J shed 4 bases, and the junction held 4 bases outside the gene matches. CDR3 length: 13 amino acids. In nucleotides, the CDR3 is TGTGCCAGCAGCCGGGAGGGCAGGTACGAGCAGTACTTC. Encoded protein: CASSREGRYEQYF.

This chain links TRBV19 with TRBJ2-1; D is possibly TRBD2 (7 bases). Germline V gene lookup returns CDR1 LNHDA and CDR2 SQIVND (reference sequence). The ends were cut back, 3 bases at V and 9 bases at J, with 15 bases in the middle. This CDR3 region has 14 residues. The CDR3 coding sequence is TGTGCCAGTAGTATCCAAGGGGGGGGCGCTGAGCAGTTCTTC. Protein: CASSIQGGGAEQFF. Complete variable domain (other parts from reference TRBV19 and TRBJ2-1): DGGITQSPKYLFRKEGQNVTLSCEQNLNHDAMYWYRQDPGQGLRLIYYSQIVNDFQKGDIAEGYSVSREKKESFPLTVTSAQKNPTAFYLCASSIQGGGAEQFFGPGTRLTVL.

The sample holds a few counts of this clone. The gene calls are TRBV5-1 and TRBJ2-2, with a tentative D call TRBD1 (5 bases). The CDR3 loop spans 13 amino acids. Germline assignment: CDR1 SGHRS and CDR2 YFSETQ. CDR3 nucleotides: TGCGCGGTGTCCGAGACAGTCACCGGGGAGCTGTTTTTT. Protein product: CAVSETVTGELFF.

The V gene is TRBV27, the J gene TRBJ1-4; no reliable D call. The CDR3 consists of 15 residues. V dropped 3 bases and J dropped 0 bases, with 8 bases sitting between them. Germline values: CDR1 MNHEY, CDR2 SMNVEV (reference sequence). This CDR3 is CASSLVVSTNEKLFF. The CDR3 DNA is TGTGCCAGCAGTTTGGTAGTATCAACTAATGAAAAACTGTTTTTT.

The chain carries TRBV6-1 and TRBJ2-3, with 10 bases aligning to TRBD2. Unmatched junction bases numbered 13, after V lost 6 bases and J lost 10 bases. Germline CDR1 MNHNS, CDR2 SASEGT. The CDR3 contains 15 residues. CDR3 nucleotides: TGTGCCAGCAGCGAAACAGCGGGAGGGGACGTGGCGCAGTATTTT. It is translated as CASSETAGGDVAQYF.

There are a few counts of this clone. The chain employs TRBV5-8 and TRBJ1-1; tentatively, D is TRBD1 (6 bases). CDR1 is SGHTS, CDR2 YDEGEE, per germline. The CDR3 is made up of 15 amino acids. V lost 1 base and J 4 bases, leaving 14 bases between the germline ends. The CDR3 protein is CASSLSQGRPTEAFF. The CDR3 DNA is TGTGCCAGCAGCTTGTCCCAGGGGCGCCCCACTGAAGCTTTCTTT. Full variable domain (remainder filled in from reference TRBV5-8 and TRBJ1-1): EAGVTQSPTHLIKTRGQQATLRCSPISGHTSVYWYQQALGLGLQFLLWYDEGEERNRGNFPPRFSGRQFPNYSSELNVNALELEDSALYLCASSLSQGRPTEAFFGQGTRLTVV.

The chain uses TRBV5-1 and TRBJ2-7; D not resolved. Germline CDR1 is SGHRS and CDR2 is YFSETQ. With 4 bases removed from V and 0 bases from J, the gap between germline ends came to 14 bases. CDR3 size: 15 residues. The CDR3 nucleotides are TGCGCCAGCAGCATAGGCAGCTACGACTCCTACGAGCAGTACTTC. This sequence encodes CASSIGSYDSYEQYF.

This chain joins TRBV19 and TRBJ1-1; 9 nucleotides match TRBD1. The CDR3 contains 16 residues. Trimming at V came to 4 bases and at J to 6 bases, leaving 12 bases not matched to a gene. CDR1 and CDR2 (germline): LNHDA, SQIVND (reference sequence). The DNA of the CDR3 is TGTGCCAGTAGTACTCGTCCGGGACAGGGAGGACCTGAAGCTTTCTTT. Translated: CASSTRPGQGGPEAFF.

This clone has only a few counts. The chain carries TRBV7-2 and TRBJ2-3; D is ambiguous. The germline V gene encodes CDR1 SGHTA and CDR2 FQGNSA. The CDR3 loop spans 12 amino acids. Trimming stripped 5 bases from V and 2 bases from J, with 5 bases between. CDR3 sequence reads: CASSPYTDTQYF. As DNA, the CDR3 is TGTGCCAGCAGCCCCTACACAGATACGCAGTATTTT.

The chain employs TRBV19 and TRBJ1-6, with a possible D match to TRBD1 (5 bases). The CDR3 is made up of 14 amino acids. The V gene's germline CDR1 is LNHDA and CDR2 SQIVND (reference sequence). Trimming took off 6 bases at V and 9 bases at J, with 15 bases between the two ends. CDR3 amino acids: CASRDWQGGSPLHF. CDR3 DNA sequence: TGTGCCAGTAGAGATTGGCAGGGCGGTTCACCCCTCCACTTT.

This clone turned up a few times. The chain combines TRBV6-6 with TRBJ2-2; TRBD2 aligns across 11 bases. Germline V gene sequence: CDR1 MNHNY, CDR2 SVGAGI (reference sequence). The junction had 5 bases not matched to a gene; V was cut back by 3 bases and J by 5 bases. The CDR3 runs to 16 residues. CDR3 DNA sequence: TGTGCCAGCAGTTATAGCGGGGGGGCCGATACCGGGGAGCTGTTTTTT. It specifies CASSYSGGADTGELFF.

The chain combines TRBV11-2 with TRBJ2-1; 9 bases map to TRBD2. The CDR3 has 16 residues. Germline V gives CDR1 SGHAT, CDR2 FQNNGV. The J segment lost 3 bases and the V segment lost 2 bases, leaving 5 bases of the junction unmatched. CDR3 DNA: TGTGCCAGCAGCTTAAGGGGTAGCGGGAGCTACAATGAGCAGTTCTTC. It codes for CASSLRGSGSYNEQFF.

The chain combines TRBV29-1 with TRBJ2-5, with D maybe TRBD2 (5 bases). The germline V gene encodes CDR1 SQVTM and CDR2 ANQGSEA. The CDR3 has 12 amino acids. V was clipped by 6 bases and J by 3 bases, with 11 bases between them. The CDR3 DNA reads TGCAGCGTGCGGTACGGGGAAGAGACCCAGTACTTC. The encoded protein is CSVRYGEETQYF.

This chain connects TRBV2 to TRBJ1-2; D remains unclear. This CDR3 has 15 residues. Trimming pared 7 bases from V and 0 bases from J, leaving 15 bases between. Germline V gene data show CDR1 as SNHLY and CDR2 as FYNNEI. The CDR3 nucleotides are TGTGCCAGCACGGCAGCGTTAAATTCTAACTATGGCTACACCTTC. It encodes CASTAALNSNYGYTF.

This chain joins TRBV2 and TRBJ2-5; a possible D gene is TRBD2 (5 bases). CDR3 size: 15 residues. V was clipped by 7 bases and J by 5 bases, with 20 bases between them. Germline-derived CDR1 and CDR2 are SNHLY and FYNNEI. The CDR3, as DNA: TGTGCCAGCACAGCGGTTGGCCAAACGGGGGAGACCCAGTACTTC. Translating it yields CASTAVGQTGETQYF.